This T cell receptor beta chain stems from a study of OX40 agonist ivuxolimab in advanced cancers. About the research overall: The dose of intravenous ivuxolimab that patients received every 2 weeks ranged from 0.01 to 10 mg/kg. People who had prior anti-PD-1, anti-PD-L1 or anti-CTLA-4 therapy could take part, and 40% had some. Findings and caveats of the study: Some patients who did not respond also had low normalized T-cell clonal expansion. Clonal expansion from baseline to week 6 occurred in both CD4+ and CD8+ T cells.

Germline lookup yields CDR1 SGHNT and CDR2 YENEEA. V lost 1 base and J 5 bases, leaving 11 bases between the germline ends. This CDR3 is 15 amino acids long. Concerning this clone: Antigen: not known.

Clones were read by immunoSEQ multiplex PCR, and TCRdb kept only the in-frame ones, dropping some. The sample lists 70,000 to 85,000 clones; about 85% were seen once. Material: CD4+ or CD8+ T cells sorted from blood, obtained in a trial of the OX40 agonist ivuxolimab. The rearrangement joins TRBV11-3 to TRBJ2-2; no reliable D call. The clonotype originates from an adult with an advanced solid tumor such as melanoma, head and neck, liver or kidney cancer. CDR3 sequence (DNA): TGTGCCAGCAGCTTAGCGGTTCTAGGGACCGGGGAGCTGTTTTTT. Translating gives CASSLAVLGTGELFF. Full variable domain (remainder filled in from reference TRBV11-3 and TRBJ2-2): EAGVVQSPRYKIIEKKQPVAFWCNPISGHNTLYWYLQNLGQGPELLIRYENEEAVDDSQLPKDRFSAERLKGVDSTLKIQPAELGDSAVYLCASSLAVLGTGELFFGEGSRLTVL.